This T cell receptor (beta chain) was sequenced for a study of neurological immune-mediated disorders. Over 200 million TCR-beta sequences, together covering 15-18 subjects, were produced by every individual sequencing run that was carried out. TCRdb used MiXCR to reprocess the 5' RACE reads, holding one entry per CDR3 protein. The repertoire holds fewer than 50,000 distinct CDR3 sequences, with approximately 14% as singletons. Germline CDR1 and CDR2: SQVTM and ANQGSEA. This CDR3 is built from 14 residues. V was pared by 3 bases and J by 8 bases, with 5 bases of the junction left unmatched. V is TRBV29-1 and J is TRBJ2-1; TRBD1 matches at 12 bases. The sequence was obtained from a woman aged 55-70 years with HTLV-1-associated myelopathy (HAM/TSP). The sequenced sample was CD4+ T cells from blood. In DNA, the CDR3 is TGCAGCGTTGAGGGGGGACAGGGGGCTGATGAGCAGTTCTTC. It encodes CSVEGGQGADEQFF.